The present TCR beta chain was sequenced within a study of Tregs in tolerant kidney transplant recipients. Overall study findings and caveats: The small number of patients limits these findings pending further validation. Biological reproducibility was not directly addressed in this study.

For this clone: As yet, its antigen is unknown.

Method: immunoSEQ multiplex PCR; TCRdb's copy keeps in-frame clones and lacks some. The table has roughly 250,000 clones, 84% seen once. Germline values: CDR1 LNHDA, CDR2 SQIVND (reference sequence). This CDR3 has 13 amino acids. V was clipped by 7 bases and J by 5 bases, with 14 bases between them. Unstimulated Tregs (CD4+CD25+CD127-) and CD4+CD25- non-Tregs were sorted from PBMCs. The sequenced sample was CD4+ T cells from blood. The receptor was derived from a human donor in good health. The chain links TRBV19 to TRBJ2-5; the D gene could be TRBD1 or TRBD2 (5 bases each). The CDR3 DNA sequence: TGTGCCAGTAACATGGCAGAGGGGGAGACCCAGTACTTC. It encodes CASNMAEGETQYF.